This passage covers 18 T cell receptor beta chains from one sample sequenced in a study of T cells expressing NK-cell markers. TCRdb derives one entry per CDR3 protein from the 5' RACE reads, leaving out DNA. The sample holds some 440,000 distinct CDR3 sequences. The sequencing input was blood T cells: a sorted CD56 or NKG2C T cell subset, CD4+ or CD8+ T cells, or bulk PBMC T cells (not recorded which). The receptors derive from a woman between 45 and 65 years old in good health.

The rearrangement links TRBV3-1 to TRBJ1-1; TCRdb selects TRBD1, and the lack of DNA leaves this call unchecked. The CDR3 spans 16 residues. The germline V gene encodes CDR1 LGHDT and CDR2 YNNKEL (reference sequence). The CDR3 loop reads CASTKGSGASNTEAFF.

The CDR3 sequence: CASSSRGGSMNTEAFF. The V gene is TRBV5-1, the J gene TRBJ1-1; the D gene TCRdb calls, TRBD1, cannot be checked with no DNA. CDR3 size: 16 residues. The germline V gene has CDR1 SGHRS and CDR2 YFSETQ.

The rearrangement uses TRBV3-1 and TRBJ2-3; lacking DNA, the TRBD1 call made by TCRdb goes unchecked. Germline CDR1 and CDR2: LGHDT and YNNKEL (reference sequence). The CDR3 extends over 14 amino acids. This CDR3 is CASSQDPGSYTQYF.

This chain's CDR3 is CASSYRGQGQFF. V and J are TRBV19 and TRBJ2-1; TCRdb names TRBD1, which stays unverified in the absence of DNA. Germline assignment: CDR1 LNHDA and CDR2 SQIVND (reference sequence). The CDR3 is 12 amino acids.

The chain's CDR3 is CAISNSGTSGRNPYEQYF. V gene TRBV10-3 combines with J gene TRBJ2-7; TCRdb indicates TRBD2, and absent DNA this call remains unverified. Looked up from germline, CDR1 is ENHRY and CDR2 is SYGVKD. This CDR3 has 18 residues.

This rearrangement joins TRBV20-1 to TRBJ2-7. Germline CDR1 is DFQATT and CDR2 is SNEGSKA (reference sequence). This CDR3 region has 13 residues. This CDR3 reads CSARAGHSYEQYF.

J is TRBJ1-2 and V is TRBV5-1; the TCRdb D gene call, TRBD1, has no DNA to confirm it. The V gene's germline CDR1 is SGHRS and CDR2 YFSETQ. CDR3 length: 14 residues. The CDR3 reads CASSTGEANYGYTF. Filled out from reference TRBV5-1 and TRBJ1-2, the complete variable domain reads KAGVTQTPRYLIKTRGQQVTLSCSPISGHRSVSWYQQTPGQGLQFLFEYFSETQRNKGNFPGRFSGRQFSNSRSEMNVSTLELGDSALYLCASSTGEANYGYTFGSGTRLTVV.

The V and J genes are TRBV3-1 and TRBJ1-3. The CDR3 is made up of 15 amino acids. Germline lookup yields CDR1 LGHDT and CDR2 YNNKEL (reference sequence). CDR3 protein: CASSQGGGRGNTIYF.

The gene calls are TRBV5-4 and TRBJ2-3; TCRdb lists TRBD1, though no DNA is available to test this call. The CDR3 has 16 amino acids. Germline loops: CDR1 SGHNT, CDR2 YYREEE (reference sequence). The CDR3 sequence is CASSLVRGQGTDTQYF.

This rearrangement joins TRBV10-3 to TRBJ2-1; TCRdb returns TRBD2, unconfirmable since there is no DNA. The CDR3 loop spans 19 amino acids. In germline, CDR1 is ENHRY, CDR2 SYGVKD. The CDR3 loop is CAISEGGISGRSSYNEQFF.

This rearrangement joins TRBV12-3 or TRBV12-4 to TRBJ1-2; TCRdb outputs TRBD1, but without DNA this stays unchecked. The CDR3 contains 13 residues. The CDR3 here is CACYRDTTYGYTF.

The chain has TRBV7-9 and TRBJ2-1; the TCRdb D gene call, TRBD2, has no DNA to confirm it. Germline lookup yields CDR1 SEHNR and CDR2 FQNEAQ (reference sequence). The CDR3 totals 17 residues. CDR3 amino acids: CASSLGGLAGGHNEQFF.

The chain couples TRBV28 to TRBJ1-3. The CDR3 spans 13 residues. Germline V lookup: CDR1 MDHEN, CDR2 SYDVKM. The chain's CDR3 is CASSQDSGNTIYF.

CDR3 residues: CASSEARSDTQYF. The V gene is TRBV2, the J gene TRBJ2-3. Per germline, CDR1 SNHLY and CDR2 FYNNEI. The CDR3 sequence is 13 residues long.

This chain connects TRBV12-3 or TRBV12-4 to TRBJ1-6. This CDR3 region has 14 residues. The CDR3 loop reads CASRENANNSPLHF.

The rearrangement links TRBV7-9 to TRBJ2-1; the TCRdb D gene call, TRBD2, has no DNA to confirm it. Germline V gene lookup returns CDR1 SEHNR and CDR2 FQNEAQ (reference sequence). The CDR3 sequence is 13 residues long. The CDR3 here is CARRREFFRIRFF. The whole variable domain, remainder taken from reference TRBV7-9 and TRBJ2-1, is DTGVSQNPRHKITKRGQNVTFRCDPISEHNRLYWYRQTLGQGPEFLTYFQNEAQLEKSRLLSDRFSAERPKGSFSTLEIQRTEQGDSAMYLCARRREFFRIRFFGPGTRLTVL.

The rearrangement links TRBV5-1 to TRBJ1-1. CDR3 length equals 18 residues. The germline gives CDR1 SGHRS, CDR2 YFSETQ. The CDR3 protein is CASSWGILALNMNTEAFF.

The chain has TRBV5-1 and TRBJ2-1; TCRdb's D call, TRBD2, is unchecked because there is no DNA. The germline V gene has CDR1 SGHRS and CDR2 YFSETQ. This CDR3 contains 14 residues. The CDR3 protein is CASSLGEGVDEQFF.